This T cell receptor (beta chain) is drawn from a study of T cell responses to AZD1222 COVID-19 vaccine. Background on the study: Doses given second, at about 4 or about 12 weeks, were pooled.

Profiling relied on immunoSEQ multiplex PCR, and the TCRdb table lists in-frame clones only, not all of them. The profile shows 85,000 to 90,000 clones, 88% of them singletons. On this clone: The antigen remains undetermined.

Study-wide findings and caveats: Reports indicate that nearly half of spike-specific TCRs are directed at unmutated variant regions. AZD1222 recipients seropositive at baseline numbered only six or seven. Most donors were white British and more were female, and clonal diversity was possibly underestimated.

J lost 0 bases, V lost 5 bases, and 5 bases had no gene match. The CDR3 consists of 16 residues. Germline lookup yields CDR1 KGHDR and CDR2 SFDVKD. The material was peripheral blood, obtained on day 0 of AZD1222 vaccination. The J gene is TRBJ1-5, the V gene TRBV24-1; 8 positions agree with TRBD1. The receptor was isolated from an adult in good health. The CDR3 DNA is TGTGCCACCAGTGGGACAGGGAGGGATAGCAATCAGCCCCAGCATTTT. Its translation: CATSGTGRDSNQPQHF.